This T cell receptor beta chain was identified in a study of response to subunit inactivated influenza vaccine. This clonotype was seen a handful of times. After removal of 4 bases from V and 6 bases from J, the junction contained 9 bases not matched to a gene. The length of the CDR3 is 15 residues. Germline V gives CDR1 DFQATT, CDR2 SNEGSKA (reference sequence). TCRdb used MiXCR to reprocess the RT-PCR reads, holding one entry per CDR3 protein. Among about 500,000 distinct CDR3 sequences, approximately 7.3% were seen once, and the ten largest hold around 12%. The chain employs TRBV20-1 and TRBJ2-7; 13 bases fit TRBD2. The sample here was PBMCs from blood, taken less than 30 months after vaccination. This receptor was taken from a man between 50 and 69 years old who received an inactivated influenza vaccine. The CDR3 bases are TGCAGTGCTATAGGGGGACTAGCGGGACCCTCCGAGCAGTACTTC. It translates to CSAIGGLAGPSEQYF.